These 9 T cell receptor beta chains were all obtained from the same sample, sequenced in a study of T cells in localized non-small cell lung cancer. Sequencing used immunoSEQ multiplex PCR; TCRdb keeps in-frame clones, though not all of them. The sample has 3,500 to 5,000 clones; roughly 27% are singletons. The source material was lung tumor tissue, sampled before any cancer treatment. These receptors all come from a male donor aged 60 or over with stage I lung adenocarcinoma.

This clone was seen only a few times. This chain joins TRBV14 and TRBJ1-2; the match to TRBD1 covers 9 bases. Germline V gene lookup returns CDR1 SGHDN and CDR2 FVKESK. This CDR3 is 15 amino acids long. Trimming took 4 bases from V and 5 from J; bases not matched to a gene: 8. This CDR3 reads CASSPPGTGNYGYTF. The CDR3 DNA reads TGTGCCAGCAGCCCTCCCGGGACAGGGAATTATGGCTACACCTTC.

The chain recombines TRBV10-2 with TRBJ2-3; D is unresolved. The V gene's germline CDR1 is WSHSY and CDR2 SAAADI. This CDR3 has 13 amino acids. V was cut by 8 bases and J by 5 bases, with 14 bases left in between. The DNA for the CDR3 is TGCGCCAGCGGGCGTTCAATTCAAGATACGCAGTATTTT. Translation: CASGRSIQDTQYF.

The chain has TRBV2 and TRBJ2-3, with D maybe TRBD2 (5 bases). This CDR3 is built from 16 residues. Germline CDR1 and CDR2: SNHLY and FYNNEI. The V gene lost 6 bases and the J gene lost 1 base, with 17 bases spanning the gap. The CDR3 DNA reads TGTGCCAGCAGCCGGATGACGAGGGTGGGCACAGATACGCAGTATTTT. Translated, it gives CASSRMTRVGTDTQYF.

This rearrangement joins TRBV18 to TRBJ2-2; 7 bases are a match to TRBD1. After removal of 3 bases from V and 3 bases from J, the junction contained 1 base not matched to a gene. Germline V lookup: CDR1 KGHSH, CDR2 LQKENI. The CDR3 is 14 residues long. In DNA, the CDR3 is TGTGCCAGCTCACCCCAGGGGGACACCGGGGAGCTGTTTTTT. This gives the protein CASSPQGDTGELFF.

This clone qualifies as medium-sized (0.01 to 0.1%). CDR3 sequence reads: CASSVVEMWDRETGLTSTDTQYF. The CDR3 DNA reads TGTGCCAGCAGCGTAGTCGAAATGTGGGACAGGGAAACCGGACTAACTAGCACAGATACGCAGTATTTT. J is TRBJ2-3 and V is TRBV9, with 9 bases matching TRBD1. The CDR3 spans 23 residues. V lost 0 bases and J lost 0; bases outside the gene matches: 23. Germline V CDR1 and CDR2: SGDLS, YYNGEE.

This clone was seen a few times. The CDR3 protein is CASSLEVVNTGELFF. In DNA form, the CDR3 reads TGTGCCAGCAGCTTAGAGGTAGTGAACACCGGGGAGCTGTTTTTT. V gene TRBV7-5 combines with J gene TRBJ2-2. TRBV7-5 is given as a pseudogene. The CDR3 runs to 15 residues.

The genes are TRBV19 and TRBJ2-1, with TRBD2 identical over 9 bases. V gave up 1 base and J gave up 9 bases; unmatched junction bases: 7. CDR1 is LNHDA and CDR2 is SQIVND in the germline V gene (reference sequence). The length of the CDR3 is 15 residues. This CDR3 reads CASSIVAGGLGEQFF. CDR3 DNA: TGTGCCAGTAGTATAGTTGCGGGGGGGTTGGGTGAGCAGTTCTTC.

The CDR3 bases are TGTGCCAGCAGCTTAATGGAAGGGGGCTACAATGAGCAGTTCTTC. Translation gives CASSLMEGGYNEQFF. This chain connects TRBV11-3 to TRBJ2-1, with a tentative D call TRBD1 (6 bases). The CDR3 contains 15 residues. The V gene lost 2 bases and the J gene lost 3 bases, with 11 bases spanning the gap. Germline values: CDR1 SGHNT, CDR2 YENEEA.

This clone is categorized as medium-sized. This chain uses TRBV19 with TRBJ1-2; 8 bases fit TRBD1. Germline-derived CDR1 and CDR2 are LNHDA and SQIVND (reference sequence). CDR3 length: 13 amino acids. Germline trimming cut 8 bases from V and 7 bases from J; bases unmatched to any gene: 9. This chain's CDR3 is CASELGQGRGYTF. The CDR3 coding sequence is TGTGCCAGTGAACTCGGACAGGGTCGTGGCTACACCTTC. Based on the CDR3 plus reference TRBV19 and TRBJ1-2, the full variable domain is DGGITQSPKYLFRKEGQNVTLSCEQNLNHDAMYWYRQDPGQGLRLIYYSQIVNDFQKGDIAEGYSVSREKKESFPLTVTSAQKNPTAFYLCASELGQGRGYTFGSGTRLTVV.